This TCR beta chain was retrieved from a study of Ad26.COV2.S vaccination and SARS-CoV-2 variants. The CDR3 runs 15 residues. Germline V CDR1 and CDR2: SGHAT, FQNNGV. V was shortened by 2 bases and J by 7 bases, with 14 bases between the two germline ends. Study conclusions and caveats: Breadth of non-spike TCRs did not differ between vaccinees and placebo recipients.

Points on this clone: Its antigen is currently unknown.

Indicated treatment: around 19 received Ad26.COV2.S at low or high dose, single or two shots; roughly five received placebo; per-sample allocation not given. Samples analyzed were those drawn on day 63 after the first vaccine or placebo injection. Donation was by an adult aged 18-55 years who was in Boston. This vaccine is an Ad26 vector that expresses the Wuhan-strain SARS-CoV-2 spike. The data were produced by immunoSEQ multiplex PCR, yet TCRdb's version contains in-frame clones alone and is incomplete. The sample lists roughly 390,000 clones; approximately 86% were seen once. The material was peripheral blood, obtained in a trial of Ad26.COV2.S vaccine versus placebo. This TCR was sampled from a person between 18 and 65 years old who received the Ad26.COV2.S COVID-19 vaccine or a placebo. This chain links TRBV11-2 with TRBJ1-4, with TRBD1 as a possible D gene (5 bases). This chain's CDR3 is CASSLNGAVIEKLFF. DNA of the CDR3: TGTGCCAGCAGCTTAAACGGGGCGGTAATTGAAAAACTGTTTTTT.